Given below is one T cell receptor (beta chain) in context. The target of this receptor is not known. There are no base qualities to consult, and no much larger clone falls within one base. The cohort was made up of roughly 670 healthy bone marrow donors. At the time of sampling, every cohort member was nominally healthy, though immune exposures that went unrecorded were likely present. The donor tested CMV seronegative, placing the donor among the 300 to 400 seronegative members of the cohort. A peripheral blood sample was collected from each donor, and TCR beta sequencing was performed on peripheral blood mononuclear cells. Genomic DNA extraction from the blood cell samples was performed with the Qiagen DNeasy Blood Extraction Kit. The protocol used for the library was the immunoSEQ multiplex PCR assay. For the multiplex PCR, a mixture combining 60 forward primers for TCR Vbeta segments and 13 reverse primers for TCR Jbeta segments was used. A multiplex PCR assay on genomic DNA amplified the CDR3 region of rearranged TCR beta genes. The Illumina HiSeq System was used to sequence the amplified TCR beta libraries as 87-base-pair reads. The published analysis was carried out like this. In a later analysis, tens of millions of unique TCR beta chains were counted across the roughly 700 repertoires, and roughly 10 million of these chains were shared by at least two donors. Raw reads were error-corrected and collapsed into unique sequences by a nearest-neighbor algorithm in which closely related sequences were merged to remove PCR and sequencing errors. Alignment of CDR3 sequences to IMGT reference sequences was used to assign V, D and J gene segments. Each retained sequence needed at least a six-nucleotide match to both a V gene segment and a J gene segment. Rearrangements were called productive when the CDR3 lacked stop codons and stayed in frame with V and J; all others were non-productive. CDR3 was defined by IMGT convention, running from the second conserved V-encoded cysteine to the conserved J-encoded phenylalanine. Sequences without an unambiguous match to a single V gene segment were excluded from the earlier analysis of about 600 of the donors. An earlier analysis of several hundred of the donors called V segments functional above 56.7% productive rearrangements and segregating when the between-donor standard deviation exceeded 5%. A statistical classification framework was built to diagnose cytomegalovirus status from the catalog of TCR beta chain sequences. In a later analysis, V and J genes were assigned by comparing TCR nucleotide sequences against IMGT/GENE-DB human TR gene sequences. Using the TCRdist pipeline, a later analysis assigned CDR3 sequences along with most-parsimonious VDJ recombination scenarios. In a later analysis, each TCR beta chain was defined by its CDR3 amino acid sequence together with its V-gene family, and reads lacking a unique V-gene family were excluded. As a way to deal with suspected cross-contamination and a sequencing artifact, a later analysis dropped under 600 nucleotide sequences that were highly shared and had low generation probability. For each public chain, a later analysis derived a clonal expansion index from normalized ranks of inferred template counts within each repertoire. In a later analysis, generation probabilities were computed with a VDJ recombination model fitted to out-of-frame rearrangements, and the resulting probabilities were checked against IGoR. In a later analysis, TCR-TCR, TCR-HLA and TCR-CMV co-occurrence was scored with hypergeometric tests, and a repertoire-size bias correction was applied to TCR pairs. To estimate false discovery rates, a later analysis permuted the HLA or CMV assignments 20 times. In a later analysis, co-occurring TCRs were grouped using DBSCAN, with TCRdist sequence similarity added in when clustering inside HLA-allele-positive subsets. Repertoires with fewer than 30,000 or more than 120,000 public chains were left out of co-occurrence clustering, as were about 5 repertoires with anomalous nucleotide sharing. The table comes from immuneACCESS by way of TCRdb, which keeps in-frame sequences with V and J called. Part of the clones is missing from these tables; in studies checked, under half for an unresolved V gene and the rest for unknown reasons. V and J calls plus clone size are reproduced from that table; the DNA served to infer D and trimming. Across this sample there are under 150,000 clones, with 82% seen only once. Around 2.4% of the sample rests with the top ten.

The sample is drawn from a study of cytomegalovirus exposure and HLA in healthy donors (dated by TCRdb to about 2017). Looking at the study overall: An earlier analysis of 587 of the donors reported about 260 Gb of sequence data and 117 million unique TCR beta sequences obtained from about 179 million T cells. Approximately 300 gigabases of sequencing data and 91 million or so unique TCR sequences made up an early release that covered fewer than 650 HLA-typed donors. The genetic ancestry cluster associated with self-reported Caucasian donors included 70% to 85% of the roughly 360 genotyped donors. The study was designed to test whether signatures of past pathogen exposure could be identified by cataloging public T cell receptors. The study used immunosequencing to profile the T cell repertoires of approximately 690 subjects and linked those repertoires to cytomegalovirus serostatus. Along with the approximately 700-subject first cohort, a separate validation cohort of around 120 different subjects was used. To predict cytomegalovirus infection status, the study combined high-throughput TCR immunosequencing, statistical association of individual TCRs with disease status, and machine learning. A later analysis re-examined previously published TCR beta repertoires from more than 550 donors and added high-resolution HLA genotyping to investigate patterns of TCR occurrence. In the later analysis, no new phenotypic data were used to find candidate immune exposures; instead, reliance was placed on TCR beta sequences and their occurrence across donors. An earlier analysis of 587 of the donors used high-throughput TCR beta sequencing to judge whether each TCR beta V gene segment behaved as functional or pseudogenic. Donor age, sex, ethnicity and CMV serostatus were compiled together with the repertoire data. Genome-wide SNP genotypes for about 60% of the 666 donors were used in a later genetic analysis, which treated that subset as a discovery cohort. All discovery cohort repertoires had been generated on a single sequencing platform. HLA typing covered class I and class II loci at four-digit resolution. Typing coverage differed by locus: A, B, C, DRB1 and DQB1 were typed in roughly 629-630 donors, DQA1 in 500 to 550, DPA1 in around 580, and DPB1 in 450 to 490. Because of strong linkage in the cohort, a few DR-DQ haplotypes were treated as single units for association and clustering. Across some 400 genotyped donors of the cohort, an average of roughly 200,000 unique TCR beta nucleotide sequences per donor were sequenced, and approximately 19% of those sequences were non-productive.

General findings and caveats noted by the study authors: The sequencing pipeline was judged likely to have produced a cluster of highly shared sequence variants as a technical artifact. In both the original and validation cohorts, the classifier was reported to diagnose cytomegalovirus status with high specificity and sensitivity. According to the authors, the approach could potentially be generalized to other disease states and immunological phenotypes. According to a later genetic analysis, donors in an Asian-associated ancestry cluster had fewer N-insertions in productive TCRs than the approximately 610-donor mean. According to a later analysis, most CMV-associated TCR beta chains appeared to be HLA-restricted, and the HLA associations seemed to be driven largely by CMV exposure. In a later analysis, HLA-associated TCR beta chains showed more clonal expansion and lower generation probabilities than non-associated chains that were equally common. The study listed approximately 160 TCR beta chains as associated with cytomegalovirus. In a later analysis, TCR association rates were found to vary across HLA loci, with the most associated TCRs seen for DRB1 alleles and the fewest for HLA-C alleles. According to a later analysis, parvovirus B19, influenza, CMV and Epstein-Barr virus appeared linked to several top co-occurrence clusters. Because counts were too low, roughly 17 rarely observed V segments, including chromosome 9 orphons, were left out of the earlier analysis of several hundred of the donors. The only immune exposure information available for the cohort was CMV serostatus. Most TCR sequences were seen in very few donors, while some public TCRs were found in many individuals. When HLA alleles, especially DR and DQ, strongly co-occurred, TCR associations were difficult to assign to individual alleles. Correlated functional status among segregating V segments might reflect linkage disequilibrium, but an unknown experimental factor could not be ruled out. Some IMGT-functional V segments, including TRBV6-2 and TRBV6-3, could not be told apart with the 87-base-pair reads, so those segments were excluded. In an earlier analysis of more than 500 of the donors, most TCR beta V segments appeared in productive rearrangements about 87% or about 30% of the time, broadly matching IMGT annotations. In a later genetic analysis, a missense DCLRE1C variant was associated with V-gene and J-gene trimming of TCR beta chains, and the association was replicated in an independent cohort. A further reported finding was that TCR beta sequences accurately predicted the HLA-A and HLA-B alleles for most subjects in the first cohort. Roughly uniform sequencing depth across donors was assumed in presence/absence analyses, although this assumption may not hold. In a later analysis, around 17,000 TCR beta sequences were associated with specific HLA alleles at a false discovery rate of 0.05. Only TCR beta chains were sequenced in this cohort, and the absence of alpha or paired-chain data limited detectable features. A few of the identified cytomegalovirus-associated TCR beta chains were confirmed in vitro to be specific for cytomegalovirus antigens. Because HLA typing was unavailable for some donors at each locus, only the typed subset was used in association tests.

The junction shows trimming of 5 bases on V and 7 bases on J, and the gene matches do not reach 7 bases of it. The CDR3 numbers 14 residues from cysteine through phenylalanine. Only the CDR3 portion is preserved as DNA: 42 bases, with reading frame beginning at the first base. The germline V gene encodes CDR1 MNHEY and CDR2 SVGAGI. The sample comprised PBMCs. Recombination linked TRBV6-5 to TRBJ2-1; TRBD1 fits 8 bases in the junction. The source of this sequence is a male donor in good health and CMV-seronegative. In nucleotide form, the sequence is TGTGCCAGCAGTCCCGGGACAGGAACGAATGAGCAGTTCTTC. Its coded protein is CASSPGTGTNEQFF.